This T cell receptor (beta chain) is from a study of vaccination effects on CD4 cells after COVID-19. CDR3 length equals 11 residues. The germline V gene encodes CDR1 GTSNPN and CDR2 SVGIG (reference sequence). Trimming removed 8 bases at V and 0 bases at J, with 7 bases between. CD4+ T cells specific for antigen were expanded with viral peptide pools by the ViraFEST assay before sequencing. Having been cultured for 10 days, the cells underwent CD4+ T cell isolation. Half the medium was swapped for IL-2 medium on days 3 and 7. A note on this clone: The target antigen is unknown.

Sequencing was performed with immunoSEQ multiplex PCR; in TCRdb, only in-frame clones are kept and a portion is missing. The table shows tens of thousands of clones, with roughly 76% occurring only once. This specimen consisted of CD4+ T cells from PBMCs cultured with HCoV-229E spike peptides, obtained before COVID-19 vaccination. The chain recombines TRBV30 with TRBJ1-1; D not resolved. This receptor was taken from a human donor who received a COVID-19 vaccine. CDR3 sequence reads: CARQVNTEAFF. CDR3 coding DNA: TGTGCCCGTCAGGTGAACACTGAAGCTTTCTTT.